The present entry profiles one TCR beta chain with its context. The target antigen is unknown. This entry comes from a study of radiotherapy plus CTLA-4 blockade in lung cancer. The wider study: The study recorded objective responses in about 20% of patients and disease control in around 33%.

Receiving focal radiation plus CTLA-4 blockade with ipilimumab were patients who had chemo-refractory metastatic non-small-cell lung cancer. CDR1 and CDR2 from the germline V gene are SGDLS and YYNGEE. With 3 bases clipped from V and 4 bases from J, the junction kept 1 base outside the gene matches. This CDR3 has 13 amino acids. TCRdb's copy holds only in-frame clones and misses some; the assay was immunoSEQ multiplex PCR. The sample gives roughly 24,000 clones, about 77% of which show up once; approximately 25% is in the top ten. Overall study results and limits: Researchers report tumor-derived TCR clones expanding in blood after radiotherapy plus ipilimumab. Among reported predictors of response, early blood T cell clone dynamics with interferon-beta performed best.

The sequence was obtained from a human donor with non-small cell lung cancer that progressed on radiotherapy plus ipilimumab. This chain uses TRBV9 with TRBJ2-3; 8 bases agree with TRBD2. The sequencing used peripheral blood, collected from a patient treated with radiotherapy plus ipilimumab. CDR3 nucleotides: TGTGCCAGCAGCGACGGGGGGGCAGATACGCAGTATTTT. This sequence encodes CASSDGGADTQYF.